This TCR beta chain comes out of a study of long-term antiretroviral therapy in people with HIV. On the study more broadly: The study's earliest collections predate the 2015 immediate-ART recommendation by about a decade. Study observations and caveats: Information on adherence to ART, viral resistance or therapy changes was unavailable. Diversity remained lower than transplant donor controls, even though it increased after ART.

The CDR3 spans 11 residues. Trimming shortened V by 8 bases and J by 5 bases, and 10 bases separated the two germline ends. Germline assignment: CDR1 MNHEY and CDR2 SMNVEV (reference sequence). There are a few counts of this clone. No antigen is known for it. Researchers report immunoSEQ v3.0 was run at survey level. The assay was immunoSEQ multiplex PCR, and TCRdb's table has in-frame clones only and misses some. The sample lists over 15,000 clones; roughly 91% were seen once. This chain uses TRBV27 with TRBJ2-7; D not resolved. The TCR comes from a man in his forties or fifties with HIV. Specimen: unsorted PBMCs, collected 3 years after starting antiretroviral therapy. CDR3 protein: CASCLGNEQYF. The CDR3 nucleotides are TGTGCCAGCTGCCTCGGAAACGAGCAGTACTTC.